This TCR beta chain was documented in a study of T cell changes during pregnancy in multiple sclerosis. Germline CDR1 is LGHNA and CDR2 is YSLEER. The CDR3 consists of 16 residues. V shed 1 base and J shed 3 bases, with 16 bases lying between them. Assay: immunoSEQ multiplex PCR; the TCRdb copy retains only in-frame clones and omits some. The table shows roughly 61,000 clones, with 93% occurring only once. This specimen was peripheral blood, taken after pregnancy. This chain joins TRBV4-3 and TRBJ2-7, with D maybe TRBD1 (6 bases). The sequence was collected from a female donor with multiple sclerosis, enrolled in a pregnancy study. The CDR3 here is CASSQGTHGQIYEQYF. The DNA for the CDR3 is TGCGCCAGCAGCCAAGGGACCCACGGACAGATCTACGAGCAGTACTTC.